The present T cell receptor (beta chain) was sequenced within a study of blood T cells in healthy people across ages. Findings of the study overall: Naive CD4+ cells and diversity were both higher in long-lived donors than in aged donors.

The germline V and J ends were trimmed by 5 bases and 2 bases, with 20 bases remaining between them. The CDR3 is 17 amino acids. Comments on this clonotype: Its antigen is undetermined.

Primed by a sample-barcoded 5' primer and a J-beta primer mix, a second PCR proceeded for about 6 to 12 cycles. A single record per CDR3 protein comes from TCRdb applying MiXCR to the 5' RACE reads. The table shows about 380,000 distinct CDR3 sequences, with about half occurring only once. The clonotype comes from a man aged 55 to 69 in good health. The chain carries TRBV12-3 or TRBV12-4 and TRBJ2-3, with D tentatively TRBD2 (6 bases). Sequenced material: blood. CDR3 sequence: CASSPPSGEVFTDTQYF. In DNA form, the CDR3 reads TGTGCCAGCAGTCCGCCTTCGGGGGAGGTATTCACAGATACGCAGTATTTT.